This TCR beta chain was identified during a study of identical twins. TCRdb re-analysed the 5' RACE reads in MiXCR, keeping a single row per CDR3 protein. The sample yields roughly 720,000 distinct CDR3 sequences, approximately 18% seen once. Concerning this clonotype: The antigen is unknown.

Germline V lookup: CDR1 MNHEY, CDR2 SVGEGT. The CDR3 has 13 amino acids. The V gene lost 7 bases and the J gene lost 0 bases, with 7 bases spanning the gap. Study-level findings and limits: Analyses based on zero insertions could be partly confounded by invariant MAIT and iNKT cells.

These same records also appear under a second study, on T cells expressing NK-cell markers. That work contributes: Sequenced donors, eight in total, included seven who were HCMV-seropositive and one who was seronegative. Dominant NKG2C+ clonotypes in six donors made up roughly 1.0-8% of CD8+ T cells.

The source is a woman between 18 and 29 years old in good health. The sequenced sample was PBMCs. The chain couples TRBV6-2 or TRBV6-3 to TRBJ2-1; D unclear. This chain's CDR3 is CASTVGSYNEQFF. The CDR3 DNA sequence: TGTGCCAGCACGGTGGGCTCCTACAATGAGCAGTTCTTC.